The text below deals with one TCR beta chain. Its specific antigen is unknown. Per-base quality was not reported, and no clone a single base away is much larger than it. This record belongs to a study of cytomegalovirus exposure and HLA in healthy donors (dated by TCRdb to between 2016 and 2019). General notes on the study: An earlier analysis of 550 to 700 of the donors reported 250 to 350 Gb of sequence data and about 100 million unique TCR beta sequences from 190 million or so T cells. On average, 235,054 unique TCR beta nucleotide sequences were sequenced per donor among roughly 430 genotyped donors of the cohort, with 15% to 20% of those sequences being non-productive. About 5 DR-DQ haplotypes were handled as single units for association and clustering, since linkage in the cohort was strong. The aim of the study was to test whether cataloging public T cell receptors could identify signatures of past pathogen exposure. In a later genetic analysis, genome-wide SNP genotypes for about 60% of the 666 donors were used, and that subset was treated as a discovery cohort. An earlier analysis of around 580 of the donors used high-throughput TCR beta sequencing to judge whether each TCR beta V gene segment behaved as functional or pseudogenic. Using immunosequencing, the study profiled T cell repertoires from 666 subjects and related those repertoires to cytomegalovirus serostatus. The genetic ancestry cluster associated with self-reported Caucasian donors included 81% of the roughly 380 genotyped donors. Rather than using new phenotypic data, the later analysis identified candidate immune exposures from TCR beta sequences and from how often those sequences occurred across donors. Roughly 300 gigabases of sequencing data and approximately 92 million unique TCR sequences made up an early release that covered approximately 620 HLA-typed donors. All discovery cohort repertoires had been generated using a single sequencing platform. Along with the roughly 670-subject first cohort, a separate validation cohort of 120 different subjects was used. To predict cytomegalovirus infection status, the study brought together high-throughput TCR immunosequencing, statistical association of individual TCRs with disease status, and machine learning. In a later analysis, previously published TCR beta repertoires from several hundred donors were re-analyzed and high-resolution HLA genotyping was added so that TCR occurrence patterns could be studied. Both class I and class II loci were covered by HLA typing, at four-digit resolution. Typing coverage varied by locus: about 620-630 donors for A, B, C, DRB1 and DQB1; approximately 500 for DQA1; approximately 610 for DPA1; more than 450 for DPB1. Donor age, sex, ethnicity and CMV serostatus were compiled alongside the repertoire data.

CDR1 and CDR2 are drawn from the germline V gene: SGHVS, FQNEAQ. The CDR3 runs 15 residues from the cysteine to the phenylalanine. Solely the CDR3 DNA is kept, with 45 bases framed from the first base. V was cut back by 4 bases and J by 8 bases, leaving a gap of 20 bases between them. The research as a whole found: When HLA alleles, especially DR and DQ, strongly co-occurred, TCR associations were difficult to assign to individual alleles. A later analysis associated 16,951 TCR beta sequences with specific HLA alleles at a false discovery rate of 0.05. While some public TCRs were present in many individuals, most TCR sequences turned up only very rarely across donors. An association between a missense DCLRE1C variant and V-gene and J-gene trimming of TCR beta chains was found in a later genetic analysis and replicated in an independent cohort. Correlated functional status among segregating V segments might be attributable to linkage disequilibrium, but an unknown experimental factor could not be ruled out. Roughly 15 rarely observed V segments, including chromosome 9 orphons, were excluded from the earlier analysis of almost 600 of the donors because counts were too low. Because HLA typing was unavailable for some donors at each locus, only the typed subset was used in association tests. Only TCR beta chains were sequenced in this cohort, and the absence of alpha or paired-chain data limited detectable features. A total of 150 to 200 TCR beta chains were listed by the study as associated with cytomegalovirus. A group of highly shared sequence variants was considered likely to be a technical artifact of the sequencing pipeline. Broadly in line with IMGT annotations, most TCR beta V segments showed up in productive rearrangements about 87% or about 30% of the time in an earlier analysis of approximately 600 of the donors. According to a later analysis, parvovirus B19, influenza, CMV and Epstein-Barr virus appeared linked to several top co-occurrence clusters. A further reported finding was that TCR beta sequences accurately predicted the HLA-A and HLA-B alleles for most subjects in the first cohort. The authors suggested that the approach could potentially be generalized to other disease states and immunological phenotypes. A later analysis found that HLA-associated TCR beta chains were more clonally expanded and had lower generation probabilities than equally common non-associated chains. According to a later analysis, most CMV-associated TCR beta chains appeared to be HLA-restricted, and the HLA associations seemed to be driven largely by CMV exposure. Some IMGT-functional V segments, including TRBV6-2 and TRBV6-3, could not be distinguished by the 87-base-pair reads and were therefore excluded. In both the original and validation cohorts, the classifier was reported to diagnose cytomegalovirus status with high specificity and sensitivity. According to a later analysis, TCR association rates differed among HLA loci, with DRB1 alleles showing the most associated TCRs and HLA-C alleles showing the fewest. Presence/absence analyses assumed roughly uniform sequencing depth across donors, an assumption that may not hold. For the cohort, immune exposure information was limited to CMV serostatus. Compared with the roughly 710-donor mean, donors in an Asian-associated ancestry cluster had fewer N-insertions in productive TCRs, according to a later genetic analysis. In vitro tests confirmed that a few of the cytomegalovirus-associated TCR beta chains recognize cytomegalovirus antigens.

Library preparation employed the immunoSEQ multiplex PCR assay. A mixture of 60 forward primers for TCR Vbeta segments and 13 reverse primers for TCR Jbeta segments was used in the multiplex PCR. Amplification of the CDR3 region of rearranged TCR beta genes was performed with a multiplex PCR assay on genomic DNA. The Illumina HiSeq System was used to sequence the amplified TCR beta libraries as 87-base-pair reads. The paper's data handling went like this. A later analysis counted about 80 million unique TCR beta chains across the 670 or so repertoires, and around 9.9 million of these chains were shared by at least two donors. Raw reads were error-corrected and collapsed into unique sequences with a nearest-neighbor algorithm that merged closely related sequences to remove PCR and sequencing errors. Alignment of CDR3 sequences to IMGT reference sequences was used to assign V, D and J gene segments. For a sequence to be retained, at least a six-nucleotide match to both a V gene segment and a J gene segment was required. A rearrangement counted as productive if the CDR3 had no stop codons and remained in frame with V and J, and every other rearrangement counted as non-productive. Following IMGT convention, CDR3 was defined as the stretch from the second conserved V-encoded cysteine to the conserved J-encoded phenylalanine. The earlier analysis of some 550 of the donors excluded any sequence lacking an unambiguous match to a single V gene segment. An earlier analysis of several hundred of the donors called V segments functional above 56.7% productive rearrangements and segregating when the between-donor standard deviation exceeded 5%. A statistical classification framework was built for diagnosing cytomegalovirus status from the catalog of TCR beta chain sequences. V and J gene assignment, in a later analysis, came from comparing TCR nucleotide sequences with IMGT/GENE-DB human TR gene sequences. The TCRdist pipeline was used in a later analysis to assign CDR3 sequences and most-parsimonious VDJ recombination scenarios. A later analysis defined each TCR beta chain by its CDR3 amino acid sequence plus V-gene family, and excluded reads lacking a unique V-gene family. As a way to deal with suspected cross-contamination and a sequencing artifact, a later analysis dropped nearly 600 nucleotide sequences that were highly shared and had low generation probability. In a later analysis, a clonal expansion index was calculated for each public chain from normalized within-repertoire ranks of inferred template counts. In a later analysis, generation probabilities were computed with a VDJ recombination model fitted to out-of-frame rearrangements, and the resulting probabilities were checked against IGoR. In a later analysis, hypergeometric tests were used to score TCR-TCR, TCR-HLA and TCR-CMV co-occurrence, with a repertoire-size bias correction applied to TCR pairs. A later analysis estimated false discovery rates by permuting HLA or CMV assignments 20 times. In a later analysis, co-occurring TCRs were grouped with DBSCAN, and TCRdist sequence similarity was added when clustering was performed within HLA-allele-positive subsets. Repertoires with fewer than 30,000 or more than 120,000 public chains, plus five repertoires with anomalous nucleotide sharing, were excluded from co-occurrence clustering. In TCRdb, the immuneACCESS table is reduced to in-frame sequences with V and J assigned. These tables do not hold every clone; where another copy was compared, an unresolved V gene accounts for under half, and the others remain unexplained. The V and J calls and clone size were taken over from that table, and D and trimming were inferred from the DNA. The table for this sample lists some 240,000 clones; over 90% of them were counted only once. The ten largest clones capture around 1.7% of the sample.

The cohort was made up of under 800 healthy bone marrow donors. At the time of sampling, all cohort members were nominally healthy, though unrecorded immune exposures were likely present. The donor tested CMV seronegative, placing the donor among the 352 seronegative members of the cohort. A peripheral blood sample was provided by each donor, and peripheral blood mononuclear cells were used for TCR beta sequencing. Genomic DNA extraction from the blood cell samples was performed with the Qiagen DNeasy Blood Extraction Kit. The specimen sequenced was PBMCs. This receptor chain uses TRBV7-8 and TRBJ1-2; tentative D gene TRBD1, with 6 bases matching. The sequence was obtained from a girl between 2 and 10 years old in good health and CMV-seronegative. In nucleotides, the sequence is TGTGCCAGCAGCTCCCCGGACGGGACACTGGAGGGCTACACCTTC. Protein translation: CASSSPDGTLEGYTF. Reference TRBV7-8 and TRBJ1-2 genes cover what lies past the CDR3, so the full variable domain is GAGVSQSPRYKVAKRGQDVALRCDPISGHVSLFWYQQALGQGPEFLTYFQNEAQLDKSGLPSDRFFAERPEGSVSTLKIQRTQQEDSAVYLCASSSPDGTLEGYTFGSGTRLTVV.